One TCR beta chain is described in this entry. Its antigen is as yet unknown. The PCR employed 60 Vbeta primers together with 13 Jbeta primers. Profiling relied on immunoSEQ multiplex PCR, and the TCRdb table lists in-frame clones only, not all of them. The repertoire holds 150,000 to 200,000 clones, with roughly four fifths as singletons. The donors, nominally healthy at sampling, likely had unrecorded immune exposures. These data are taken from a study of cytomegalovirus exposure and HLA in healthy donors. Study observations and caveats: Some V segments, TRBV6-2 and TRBV6-3 among them, were indistinguishable and were therefore excluded. Solely CMV serostatus was available to characterize immune exposure. A later analysis linked a missense variant in DCLRE1C to the trimming of TCR beta V and J genes.

The germline gives CDR1 KGHSH, CDR2 LQKENI. There are 16 residues in the CDR3. V was pared by 3 bases and J by 1 base, with 6 bases of the junction left unmatched. Material: PBMCs. The V gene is TRBV18, the J gene TRBJ2-7; 10 bases line up with TRBD1. The TCR was taken from a woman aged 18-35 years in good health and CMV-seropositive. Here the CDR3 reads CASSPAGTGASYEQYF. The CDR3, as DNA: TGTGCCAGCTCACCTGCCGGGACAGGGGCATCCTACGAGCAGTACTTC. Full variable domain (missing parts from reference TRBV18 and TRBJ2-7): NAGVMQNPRHLVRRRGQEARLRCSPMKGHSHVYWYRQLPEEGLKFMVYLQKENIIDESGMPKERFSAEFPKEGPSILRIQQVVRGDSAAYFCASSPAGTGASYEQYFGPGTRLTVT.